These 30 T cell receptor beta chains share one sample of origin, sequenced in a study of OX40 agonist ivuxolimab in advanced cancers. Libraries were prepared by immunoSEQ multiplex PCR; TCRdb keeps only in-frame clonotypes and omits some of them. This sample has roughly 73,000 clones, with 88% found just once. Here the sequenced sample was CD4+ or CD8+ T cells sorted from blood, taken in a trial of the OX40 agonist ivuxolimab. These TCRs come from an adult with an advanced solid tumor such as melanoma, head and neck, liver or kidney cancer.

The chain combines TRBV29-1 with TRBJ2-5, with D perhaps matching TRBD1 or TRBD2 (5 bases each). The CDR3 extends over 12 amino acids. Germline V gene data show CDR1 as SQVTM and CDR2 as ANQGSEA. V lost 6 bases and J 5 bases, leaving 13 bases between the germline ends. CDR3 nucleotides: TGCAGCGTGGTACGGGGCGGGGAGACCCAGTACTTC. Translated: CSVVRGGETQYF. Full variable domain (missing parts from reference TRBV29-1 and TRBJ2-5): SAVISQKPSRDICQRGTSLTIQCQVDSQVTMMFWYRQQPGQSLTLIATANQGSEATYESGFVIDKFPISRPNLTFSTLTVSNMSPEDSSIYLCSVVRGGETQYFGPGTRLLVL.

The chain joins TRBV19 to TRBJ1-5, with unresolved D. V was pared by 3 bases and J by 4 bases, with 7 bases between. The CDR3 contains 13 residues. Germline assignment: CDR1 LNHDA and CDR2 SQIVND (reference sequence). The CDR3 nucleotides read TGTGCCAGTAGTATCATGACTAATCAGCCCCAGCATTTT. It codes for CASSIMTNQPQHF.

The chain couples TRBV9 to TRBJ1-5, with D possibly matching TRBD1 (5 bases). This CDR3 has 13 residues. The V end lost 4 bases, the J end lost 8 bases, and 13 bases lay between the germline ends. CDR1 and CDR2 from the germline V gene are SGDLS and YYNGEE. The CDR3 DNA reads as TGTGCCAGCAGCCGGTCAGGGCTAGAGCCCCAGCATTTT. Encoded protein: CASSRSGLEPQHF.

The CDR3 region is CASSFGEVGAEAFF. In nucleotides, the CDR3 is TGTGCCAGCAGCTTCGGTGAGGTTGGGGCTGAAGCTTTCTTT. The V and J genes are TRBV5-6 and TRBJ1-1; unclear D gene. The germline V gene encodes CDR1 SGHDT and CDR2 YYEEEE. CDR3 size: 14 residues. Deletions cut 2 bases from V and 6 bases from J, with 14 bases between.

This chain uses TRBV18 with TRBJ1-1; D uncertain. The length of the CDR3 is 13 residues. V was clipped by 0 bases and J by 5 bases, with 7 bases between them. The germline gives CDR1 KGHSH, CDR2 LQKENI. The CDR3 protein is CASSPPTETEAFF. The DNA of the CDR3 is TGTGCCAGCTCACCACCCACGGAAACTGAAGCTTTCTTT.

The chain's CDR3 is CASSYREDTEAFF. The CDR3 region has the DNA TGTGCCAGTAGTTACAGGGAGGACACTGAAGCTTTCTTT. The chain carries TRBV19 and TRBJ1-1, with D perhaps TRBD1 (6 bases). The CDR3 covers 13 residues. CDR1 and CDR2 from the germline V gene are LNHDA and SQIVND (reference sequence). The V end was cut by 5 bases, the J end by 3 bases, with 10 bases between.

This chain uses TRBV6-6 with TRBJ2-7, with 7 bases lining up with TRBD2. J was trimmed by 7 bases and V by 5 bases; bases with no gene match: 11. There are 14 residues in the CDR3. Germline lookup yields CDR1 MNHNY and CDR2 SVGAGI (reference sequence). The CDR3 reads CASSGRAGSAEQYF. The DNA for the CDR3 is TGTGCCAGCAGTGGGCGAGCGGGATCGGCGGAGCAGTACTTC.

J is TRBJ2-7 and V is TRBV7-9; a possible D gene is TRBD1 (7 bases). Trimming shortened V by 5 bases and J by 0 bases, and 14 bases separated the two germline ends. The CDR3 has 15 amino acids. The germline CDR1 and CDR2 sequences are SEHNR and FQNEAQ (reference sequence). The CDR3 nucleotides read TGTGCCAGCAGCCCCAGGGGGGAATCCTCCTACGAGCAGTACTTC. This translates into CASSPRGESSYEQYF.

The rearrangement links TRBV6-5 to TRBJ1-1, with TRBD1 identical over 8 bases. Germline V gene lookup returns CDR1 MNHEY and CDR2 SVGAGI. V was pared by 6 bases and J by 2 bases, with 2 bases of the junction left unmatched. This CDR3 is 13 amino acids long. The CDR3 loop is CASRQGDNTEAFF. CDR3 bases: TGTGCCAGCAGACAGGGGGACAACACTGAAGCTTTCTTT.

The chain carries TRBV25-1 and TRBJ2-7, with a weak D call TRBD1 (7 bases). The ends were cut back, 8 bases at V and 5 bases at J, with 13 bases in the middle. The CDR3 extends over 12 amino acids. Germline V gene data show CDR1 as MGHDK and CDR2 as SYGVNS. In DNA form, the CDR3 reads TGTGCCAGCCGGAGGGGGCAGGACGAGCAGTACTTC. This codes for CASRRGQDEQYF.

The chain couples TRBV6-4 to TRBJ1-2; D ambiguous. Trimming stripped 0 bases from V and 7 bases from J, with 9 bases between. Germline values: CDR1 MRHNA, CDR2 SNTAGT. The CDR3 runs 13 residues. The CDR3 sequence is CASSDSFSSGYTF. The CDR3 DNA follows: TGTGCCAGCAGTGACTCGTTTTCGAGTGGCTACACCTTC.

V gene TRBV30 combines with J gene TRBJ1-4, with 7 bases lining up with TRBD1. The CDR3 is 13 residues long. The V segment lost 0 bases and the J segment 8 bases; nucleotides outside the gene matches: 3. Germline assignment: CDR1 GTSNPN and CDR2 SVGIG (reference sequence). Here the CDR3 reads CAWSVTGLEKLFF. CDR3 nucleotide sequence: TGTGCCTGGAGTGTGACAGGGCTCGAAAAACTGTTTTTT. The complete variable domain, with remaining parts taken from reference TRBV30 and TRBJ1-4, reads SQTIHQWPATLVQPVGSPLSLECTVEGTSNPNLYWYRQAAGRGLQLLFYSVGIGQISSEVPQNLSASRPQDRQFILSSKKLLLSDSGFYLCAWSVTGLEKLFFGSGTQLSVL.

This chain joins TRBV6-1 and TRBJ2-3; the D call may be TRBD1 or TRBD2 (5 bases each). The V and J ends lost 9 bases and 3 bases respectively, with 16 bases between them. The V gene's germline CDR1 is MNHNS and CDR2 SASEGT. The CDR3 loop spans 14 amino acids. CDR3 in amino acids: CASQTDPGTDTQYF. CDR3 nucleotide sequence: TGTGCCAGTCAGACAGACCCGGGGACAGATACGCAGTATTTT.

This rearrangement joins TRBV7-3 to TRBJ1-1, with TRBD1 as a possible D gene (6 bases). Germline V CDR1 and CDR2: SGHTA, FQGTGA. V was pared by 5 bases and J by 11 bases, with 18 bases between. The CDR3 is made up of 13 amino acids. Here the CDR3 DNA reads TGTGCCAGCAGCCCAATTCTTGGGGGCGCGGCTTTCTTT. It specifies CASSPILGGAAFF.

This chain connects TRBV7-2 to TRBJ2-7; TRBD1 aligns across 10 bases. CDR1 is SGHTA and CDR2 is FQGNSA in the germline V gene. Unmatched junction bases numbered 7, after V lost 5 bases and J lost 6 bases. The CDR3 totals 14 residues. In DNA form, the CDR3 reads TGTGCCAGCAGCCCGGGACAGGGGACGGGCGAGCAGTACTTC. Translated, it gives CASSPGQGTGEQYF. Together with reference TRBV7-2 and TRBJ2-7, the CDR3 gives the full variable domain: GAGVSQSPSNKVTEKGKDVELRCDPISGHTALYWYRQSLGQGLEFLIYFQGNSAPDKSGLPSDRFSAERTGGSVSTLTIQRTQQEDSAVYLCASSPGQGTGEQYFGPGTRLTVT.

V is TRBV7-2 and J is TRBJ1-5, with TRBD1 as a possible D gene (5 bases). This CDR3 is built from 15 residues. Germline V gene sequence: CDR1 SGHTA, CDR2 FQGNSA. Trimming pared 4 bases from V and 5 bases from J, leaving 15 bases between. The CDR3 protein is CASSSQGGLDQPQHF. The CDR3 DNA reads as TGTGCCAGCAGCTCTCAGGGTGGTCTAGATCAGCCCCAGCATTTT.

The CDR3 nucleotides are TGTGCCAGCAGCCCGGGACGAGAAAACTACGAGCAGTACTTC. Its protein is CASSPGRENYEQYF. J is TRBJ2-7 and V is TRBV7-1, with D tentatively TRBD1 or TRBD2 (5 bases each). TRBV7-1 is noted as an ORF with a role that remains uncertain. The V gene lost 5 bases and the J gene lost 3 bases, with 14 bases spanning the gap. The CDR3 runs 14 residues.

This clone was observed a handful of times. V usage is TRBV30 and J usage is TRBJ1-4; TRBD1 aligns across 7 bases. V trimming: 7 bases; J trimming: 0 bases; junction bases outside the gene matches: 11. The CDR3 totals 16 residues. Germline V CDR1 and CDR2: GTSNPN, SVGIG (reference sequence). As DNA, the CDR3 is TGTGCCTCCCCCGGACAGGAGGGGTCAACTAATGAAAAACTGTTTTTT. This gives the protein CASPGQEGSTNEKLFF.

This clone has a single count. The chain has TRBV4-2 and TRBJ2-7; either TRBD1 or TRBD2 may fit D (6 bases each). The CDR3 is 15 residues long. CDR1 and CDR2 (germline): LGHNA, YNFKEQ. Trimming took off 0 bases at V and 2 bases at J, with 11 bases between the two ends. CDR3 DNA: TGTGCCAGCAGCCAAGAAGGGGGGAGGACCTACGAGCAGTACTTC. Protein: CASSQEGGRTYEQYF.

The rearrangement joins TRBV29-1 to TRBJ1-5, with D possibly matching TRBD1 (6 bases). Germline V gives CDR1 SQVTM, CDR2 ANQGSEA. Trimming took off 6 bases at V and 6 bases at J, with 15 bases between the two ends. This CDR3 region has 13 residues. DNA of the CDR3: TGCAGCGTACAGGGAGAATGGAGTCAGCCCCAGCATTTT. Residues: CSVQGEWSQPQHF.

This clone was seen once. This rearrangement joins TRBV2 to TRBJ2-5; D not certain. The germline V gene encodes CDR1 SNHLY and CDR2 FYNNEI. CDR3 length equals 15 residues. V was shortened by 1 base and J by 2 bases, with 11 bases between the two germline ends. The DNA of the CDR3 is TGTGCCAGCAGTGAAGTACGCGGTTCACAAGAGACCCAGTACTTC. Protein product: CASSEVRGSQETQYF.

The chain combines TRBV10-1 with TRBJ2-3, with TRBD2 matching over 10 bases. This CDR3 comprises 16 residues. V lost 5 bases, J lost 3 bases, and 8 bases stayed unmatched. Germline-derived CDR1 and CDR2 are WNHNN and SYGVQD (reference sequence). The CDR3 region is CASSPTSGDKTDTQYF. CDR3 nucleotides: TGCGCCAGCAGTCCTACTAGCGGGGATAAGACAGATACGCAGTATTTT.

This CDR3 reads CASSEGGEDTQYF. The DNA of the CDR3 is TGTGCCAGCAGTGAAGGAGGAGAAGATACGCAGTATTTT. The J gene is TRBJ2-3, the V gene TRBV2; D is ambiguous. V lost 1 base and J 5 bases, leaving 7 bases between the germline ends. Germline V CDR1 and CDR2: SNHLY, FYNNEI. The CDR3 length is 13 residues.

In DNA form, the CDR3 reads TGTGCCAGCAGCTTTTCGACAGGGCGCCCGCCTTTTGGCACTGAAGCTTTCTTT. Translated: CASSFSTGRPPFGTEAFF. The chain joins TRBV7-8 to TRBJ1-1; TRBD1 matches 7 bases. V lost 3 bases to trimming and J lost 4 bases; unmatched junction nucleotides: 17. Germline CDR1 and CDR2: SGHVS and FQNEAQ. CDR3 length: 18 residues.

This clone was seen more than once but under ten times. The chain links TRBV4-1 to TRBJ2-7; tentatively, D is TRBD2 (7 bases). The germline gives CDR1 MGHRA, CDR2 YSYEKL. This CDR3 is 16 amino acids long. V gave up 4 bases and J gave up 1 base, with 17 bases separating them. CDR3 sequence: CASSPGEGGLSYEQYF. Written as DNA, the CDR3 is TGCGCCAGCAGCCCCGGGGAGGGGGGGCTATCCTACGAGCAGTACTTC.

The chain is built from TRBV7-8 and TRBJ1-1; possible D gene TRBD1, 6 bases. The germline V gene has CDR1 SGHVS and CDR2 FQNEAQ. Trimming pared 3 bases from V and 5 bases from J, leaving 10 bases between. CDR3 length equals 13 residues. CDR3 region: CASSFNRETEAFF. The CDR3 nucleotides read TGTGCCAGCAGCTTTAACAGGGAAACTGAAGCTTTCTTT.

V usage is TRBV5-1 and J usage is TRBJ2-5; TRBD2 matches 12 bases. CDR3 size: 15 residues. Germline trimming cut 0 bases from V and 5 bases from J; bases unmatched to any gene: 2. CDR1 is SGHRS, CDR2 YFSETQ, per germline. The CDR3 loop is CASSLEGTSGETQYF. DNA of the CDR3: TGCGCCAGCAGCTTGGAAGGGACTAGCGGGGAGACCCAGTACTTC. Looking up the rest from reference TRBV5-1 and TRBJ2-5 gives the full variable domain: KAGVTQTPRYLIKTRGQQVTLSCSPISGHRSVSWYQQTPGQGLQFLFEYFSETQRNKGNFPGRFSGRQFSNSRSEMNVSTLELGDSALYLCASSLEGTSGETQYFGPGTRLLVL.

The chain couples TRBV5-1 to TRBJ2-1; 13 nucleotides agree with TRBD2. The CDR3 totals 17 residues. The trim removed 4 bases at V and 4 bases at J, leaving 8 bases unmatched. Per the germline V gene, CDR1 is SGHRS and CDR2 is YFSETQ. CDR3 residues: CASSKGTSGATYNEQFF. The CDR3 region has the DNA TGCGCCAGCAGCAAGGGGACTAGCGGGGCTACTTACAATGAGCAGTTCTTC.

The rearrangement joins TRBV27 to TRBJ2-1; possibly TRBD2 for D (6 bases). V was trimmed by 5 bases and J by 2 bases, leaving 16 bases between them. Germline V CDR1 and CDR2: MNHEY, SMNVEV (reference sequence). This CDR3 contains 16 residues. The CDR3 nucleotides are TGTGCCAGCAGTCCCCTTTTCGGGAGCACCTACAATGAGCAGTTCTTC. Translated, it gives CASSPLFGSTYNEQFF.

The gene calls are TRBV7-9 and TRBJ1-1, with D possibly being TRBD1 (5 bases). The V end was cut by 5 bases, the J end by 2 bases, with 15 bases between. From germline, CDR1 is SEHNR and CDR2 FQNEAQ (reference sequence). The CDR3 spans 15 residues. The CDR3 sequence: CASSPRKGKNTEAFF. The CDR3 nucleotides read TGTGCCAGCAGCCCGAGAAAGGGGAAAAACACTGAAGCTTTCTTT.